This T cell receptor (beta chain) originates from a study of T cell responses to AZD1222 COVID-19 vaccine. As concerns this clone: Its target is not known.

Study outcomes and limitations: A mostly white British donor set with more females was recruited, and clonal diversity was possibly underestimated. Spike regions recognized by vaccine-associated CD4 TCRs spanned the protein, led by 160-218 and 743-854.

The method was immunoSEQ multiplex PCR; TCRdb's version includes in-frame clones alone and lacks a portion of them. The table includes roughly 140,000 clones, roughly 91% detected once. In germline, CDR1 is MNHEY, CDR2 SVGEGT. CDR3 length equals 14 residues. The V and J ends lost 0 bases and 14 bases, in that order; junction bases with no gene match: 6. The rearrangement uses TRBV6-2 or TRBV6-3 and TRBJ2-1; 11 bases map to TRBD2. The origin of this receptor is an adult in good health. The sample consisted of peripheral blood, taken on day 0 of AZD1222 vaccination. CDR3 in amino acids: CASSYSGSGRAKFF. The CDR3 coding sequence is TGTGCCAGCAGTTACTCGGGTAGCGGGAGGGCCAAGTTCTTC.